This T cell receptor (beta chain) was captured in a study of blood T cell repertoires in COVID-19. Study information: Samples representing acute and convalescent COVID-19 were sourced from the United States, Italy and Spain.

The CDR3 covers 12 residues. The germline V gene encodes CDR1 LGHDT and CDR2 YNNKEL (reference sequence). Trimming pared 6 bases from V and 5 bases from J, leaving 10 bases between. Using immunoSEQ multiplex PCR, the repertoire was profiled, and TCRdb retains in-frame clones only, with some absent. The sample consists of 200,000 to 300,000 clones, roughly 82% of them appearing once. The receptor was derived from a woman between 65 and 79 years old with acute or convalescent COVID-19. Input material: peripheral blood. This sequence joins TRBV3-1 (or the pseudogene TRBV3-2) and TRBJ1-2; D call uncertain. CDR3: CASSFGSYGYTF. CDR3 nucleotides: TGTGCCAGCAGTTTCGGTTCTTATGGCTACACCTTC.